The TCR beta chain under discussion was sequenced for a study of cytomegalovirus exposure and HLA in healthy donors. Study background: Genotyping of hundreds of donors showed that about 84% belonged to the Caucasian-associated ancestry cluster. Findings and limits, study-wide: An apparent linkage of common viral pathogens to several of the most significant clusters emerged in a later analysis.

About this clone: No antigen is known for it.

The CDR3 contains 15 residues. The germline V gene has CDR1 SGHRS and CDR2 YFSETQ. Trimming removed 4 bases from V and 1 base from J; junction bases left unmatched: 3. Both 60 Vbeta primers and 13 Jbeta primers went into the PCR. Clones were sequenced by immunoSEQ multiplex PCR, and TCRdb holds only the in-frame ones, with some missing. The repertoire holds over 95,000 clones, with over 65% as singletons. This TCR came from a man aged 40-49 years in good health and CMV-seronegative. This chain uses TRBV5-1 with TRBJ2-7; 12 bases are a match to TRBD2. The sequenced sample consisted of PBMCs. CDR3 sequence: CASSPGLAGSYEQYF. CDR3 DNA: TGCGCCAGCAGCCCCGGACTAGCGGGGTCCTACGAGCAGTACTTC. The full variable domain, its missing parts supplied by reference TRBV5-1 and TRBJ2-7, is KAGVTQTPRYLIKTRGQQVTLSCSPISGHRSVSWYQQTPGQGLQFLFEYFSETQRNKGNFPGRFSGRQFSNSRSEMNVSTLELGDSALYLCASSPGLAGSYEQYFGPGTRLTVT.